Below, one T cell receptor (beta chain) is given with its context. This specimen belongs to a study of blood T cell repertoires in COVID-19. Study-wide background: Acute-phase and convalescent COVID-19 samples originated in the United States, Italy and Spain. T cells, B-cell-depleted T cells, or PBMCs supplied cDNA or gDNA.

Study processing details: The assay estimated nucleated cells by amplifying reference gene primers. The protocol was immunoSEQ multiplex PCR, while the TCRdb copy is restricted to in-frame clones and leaves out a portion. From that table come the V and J calls and clone size; the DNA was used to work out D and trimming. The table includes a few hundred thousand clones, 70% to 85% detected once. CDR3 length equals 10 residues. The V end lost 6 bases, the J end lost 4 bases, and 3 bases lay between the germline ends. Germline V gene lookup returns CDR1 SNHLY and CDR2 FYNNEI. The chain combines TRBV2 with TRBJ1-2; D gene uncertain. Sequenced material: peripheral blood. The receptor's source is a man between 45 and 60 years old with active or convalescent COVID-19. The CDR3 spells CASSSYGYTF. DNA for the CDR3: TGTGCCAGCAGCAGCTATGGCTACACCTTC.